These 19 T cell receptor beta chains originate from one sample sequenced in a study of T-cell reconstitution after alpha-beta-depleted transplantation in children. During its preparation, the TCRbeta library received unique molecular identifiers. TCRdb re-derived calls from the PCR reads in MiXCR, one entry per CDR3 protein. This table has over 200,000 distinct CDR3 sequences, roughly 18% appearing once. The material was PBMCs, mostly from graft donor cells, obtained 360 days after TCRalphabeta/CD19-depleted stem cell transplant. The receptors come from a male patient aged 2 to 10 who had a stem cell transplant for acute lymphoblastic leukemia, so the T cells may come from the graft donor.

The chain recombines TRBV20-1 with TRBJ2-1; D is perhaps TRBD2 (5 bases). Germline loops: CDR1 DFQATT, CDR2 SNEGSKA (reference sequence). Trimming stripped 5 bases from V and 8 bases from J, with 13 bases between. The CDR3 length is 12 residues. The CDR3 region has the DNA TGCAGTGCTGACGGGATCGGGGATGAGCAGTTCTTC. Its protein product is CSADGIGDEQFF.

This clonotype was seen a handful of times. The chain joins TRBV7-2 to TRBJ1-6; the match to TRBD1 covers 9 bases. The CDR3 totals 14 residues. Germline V gene data show CDR1 as SGHTA and CDR2 as FQGNSA. J gave up 7 bases and V 5 bases, and 3 bases lay outside the gene matches. The CDR3 here is CASSRTGVNSPLHF. The CDR3 DNA follows: TGTGCCAGCAGCCGGACAGGGGTAAATTCACCCCTCCACTTT.

The rearrangement joins TRBV9 to TRBJ2-5; a weak D match, TRBD1 (6 bases). The V end was cut by 5 bases, the J end by 1 base, with 18 bases between. Germline CDR1 and CDR2: SGDLS and YYNGEE. The CDR3 is made up of 16 amino acids. Here the CDR3 reads CASSPLQGSLQETQYF. DNA of the CDR3: TGTGCCAGCAGTCCACTCCAGGGGTCTCTCCAAGAGACCCAGTACTTC.

This clonotype was seen a few times. V and J are TRBV3-1 and TRBJ2-3; D remains ambiguous. Trimming stripped 4 bases from V and 12 bases from J, with 17 bases between. This CDR3 has 13 residues. Per germline, CDR1 LGHDT and CDR2 YNNKEL (reference sequence). CDR3 loop: CASSPGARLGQYF. The DNA for the CDR3 is TGTGCCAGCAGCCCCGGCGCGCGGCTTGGCCAGTATTTT.

This clonotype has only a few counts. The chain combines TRBV2 with TRBJ2-7; 9 nucleotides agree with TRBD1. V lost 5 bases to trimming and J lost 3 bases; unmatched junction nucleotides: 8. There are 15 residues in the CDR3. In germline, CDR1 is SNHLY, CDR2 FYNNEI. This CDR3 reads CASSLGQGGSYEQYF. The CDR3 coding sequence is TGTGCCAGCAGTCTGGGACAGGGTGGGAGCTACGAGCAGTACTTC. Together with reference TRBV2 and TRBJ2-7, the CDR3 gives the full variable domain: EPEVTQTPSHQVTQMGQEVILRCVPISNHLYFYWYRQILGQKVEFLVSFYNNEISEKSEIFDDQFSVERPDGSNFTLKIRSTKLEDSAMYFCASSLGQGGSYEQYFGPGTRLTVT.

This rearrangement joins TRBV5-1 to TRBJ2-1, with 11 bases lining up with TRBD1. The V gene's germline CDR1 is SGHRS and CDR2 YFSETQ. J lost 6 bases, V lost 2 bases, and 4 bases had no gene match. This CDR3 is 15 amino acids long. Written as DNA, the CDR3 is TGCGCCAGCAGCTTACTGGACAGGGGGCTCAATGAGCAGTTCTTC. Amino acids: CASSLLDRGLNEQFF.

The chain has TRBV11-3 and TRBJ2-2; 9 bases match TRBD1. This CDR3 spans 15 amino acids. The V and J ends lost 5 bases and 4 bases, in that order; junction bases with no gene match: 5. Per germline, CDR1 SGHNT and CDR2 YENEEA. For the CDR3, the DNA is TGTGCCAGCAGCGCGGGACAGGGAAGCACCGGGGAGCTGTTTTTT. Protein sequence: CASSAGQGSTGELFF.

Comment on this clonotype: A junction end diverges from the germline sequence, so it may reflect a read error. The gene calls are TRBV28 and TRBJ2-4, with D perhaps given as TRBD1 or TRBD2 (5 bases each). This CDR3 has 11 amino acids. CDR1 is MDHEN, CDR2 SYDVKM, per germline. The CDR3 loop reads CASRRDGPVLF. Here the CDR3 DNA reads TGTGCCAGCAGGAGGGACGGCCCCGTCCTCTTC.

The gene calls are TRBV2 and TRBJ1-1; D is unresolved. V was pared by 6 bases and J by 1 base, with 12 bases between. CDR3 length: 14 residues. CDR1 and CDR2 from the germline V gene are SNHLY and FYNNEI. Here the CDR3 DNA reads TGTGCCAGCAGCGTTAGAACGGGGAACACTGAAGCTTTCTTT. Protein sequence: CASSVRTGNTEAFF.

The gene calls are TRBV29-1 and TRBJ2-1, with D maybe TRBD1 (5 bases). This CDR3 region has 14 residues. Germline loops: CDR1 SQVTM, CDR2 ANQGSEA. Between the trimmed V and J ends, which lost 4 bases and 3 bases, there was a span of 13 bases. The CDR3 nucleotides read TGCAGCGTTGGTTCCAGGGCTTTCTACAATGAGCAGTTCTTC. Translation: CSVGSRAFYNEQFF.

Ten or more counts support this clonotype. CDR3 coding DNA: TGTGCCAGCAGTTTTCACGGGAGGGTCCACGAGCAGTACTTC. Translated: CASSFHGRVHEQYF. This rearrangement joins TRBV27 to TRBJ2-7, with 8 nucleotides matching TRBD2. Germline loops: CDR1 MNHEY, CDR2 SMNVEV (reference sequence). Trimming removed 3 bases from V and 5 bases from J; junction bases left unmatched: 6. The CDR3 extends over 14 amino acids.

The sample holds many counts of this clonotype. This chain connects TRBV29-1 to TRBJ1-2, with TRBD1 matching over 8 bases. V was pared by 6 bases and J by 5 bases, with 8 bases of the junction left unmatched. CDR3 length: 13 amino acids. CDR1 and CDR2 from the germline V gene are SQVTM and ANQGSEA. CDR3 bases: TGCAGCGTCGACAGGGGCTCCGATTATGGCTACACCTTC. It translates to CSVDRGSDYGYTF.

The V gene is TRBV5-1, the J gene TRBJ2-5; 8 nucleotides agree with TRBD1. The germline gives CDR1 SGHRS, CDR2 YFSETQ. Trimming at V came to 4 bases and at J to 5 bases, leaving 10 bases not matched to a gene. This CDR3 comprises 15 residues. CDR3 sequence reads: CASSPDQGARETQYF. CDR3 sequence (DNA): TGCGCCAGCAGCCCGGACCAGGGGGCTCGGGAGACCCAGTACTTC.

This chain links TRBV5-1 with TRBJ2-5; D assignment may be TRBD1 or TRBD2 (5 bases each). V was clipped by 2 bases and J by 5 bases, with 13 bases between them. The CDR3 extends over 14 amino acids. Germline-derived CDR1 and CDR2 are SGHRS and YFSETQ. For the CDR3, the DNA is TGCGCCAGCAGCTTAGGGACCGGCGGGGAGACCCAGTACTTC. Its protein product is CASSLGTGGETQYF.

CDR3 coding DNA: TGTGCCAGCAGCCCAGGCCCAAGGCTTGCGGAGACCCAGTACTTC. Translated: CASSPGPRLAETQYF. The genes are TRBV28 and TRBJ2-5; D gene ambiguous. Trimming cost V 6 bases and J 5 bases, with 19 bases left between them. The CDR3 is made up of 15 amino acids. Germline V CDR1 and CDR2: MDHEN, SYDVKM.

The V and J genes are TRBV7-2 and TRBJ2-7; a possible D gene is TRBD1 (6 bases). The CDR3 contains 15 residues. With 5 bases removed from V and 0 bases from J, the gap between germline ends came to 14 bases. The germline gives CDR1 SGHTA, CDR2 FQGNSA. The CDR3 nucleotides read TGTGCCAGCAGCGAAGACAGGCGCTCCTCCTACGAGCAGTACTTC. Its translation: CASSEDRRSSYEQYF.

The chain joins TRBV20-1 to TRBJ1-1, with 7 bases matching TRBD1. The CDR3 is 20 amino acids. The V segment lost 2 bases and the J segment 1 base; nucleotides outside the gene matches: 22. Germline V lookup: CDR1 DFQATT, CDR2 SNEGSKA (reference sequence). Here the CDR3 reads CSARRWGMTGSRGKNTEAFF. CDR3 nucleotides: TGCAGTGCTAGAAGGTGGGGAATGACAGGGAGTCGTGGCAAGAACACTGAAGCTTTCTTT.

This clonotype was counted ten times or more. The gene calls are TRBV5-4 and TRBJ2-7; 12 bases are a match to TRBD1. The CDR3 totals 16 residues. Germline V lookup: CDR1 SGHNT, CDR2 YYREEE (reference sequence). With V trimmed by 4 bases and J by 5 bases, 10 bases remained unmatched. The CDR3 sequence: CASSHPGTGGIDEQYF. The CDR3 coding sequence is TGTGCCAGCAGCCACCCCGGGACAGGGGGCATCGACGAGCAGTACTTC. The variable domain in full, completed from reference TRBV5-4 and TRBJ2-7, reads ETGVTQSPTHLIKTRGQQVTLRCSSQSGHNTVSWYQQALGQGPQFIFQYYREEENGRGNFPPRFSGLQFPNYSSELNVNALELDDSALYLCASSHPGTGGIDEQYFGPGTRLTVT.

Sample share makes this clonotype large. V is TRBV7-2 and J is TRBJ2-2, with D possibly matching TRBD1 (6 bases). V was shortened by 4 bases and J by 4 bases, with 10 bases between the two germline ends. The CDR3 sequence is 14 residues long. Germline V gene sequence: CDR1 SGHTA, CDR2 FQGNSA. The CDR3 sequence is CASSWDTSTGELFF. The DNA of the CDR3 is TGTGCCAGCAGCTGGGACACCTCCACCGGGGAGCTGTTTTTT.